One and the same sample provided the 3 T cell receptor beta chains below, sequenced in a study of blood T cell repertoires in COVID-19. The assay was immunoSEQ multiplex PCR, and TCRdb's table has in-frame clones only and misses some. The sample shows about 200,000 clones, around 83% of them seen only once. The sequenced sample was peripheral blood. The receptors shown here come from a woman of 80 years or more with acute or convalescent COVID-19.

This clone came up once. The chain uses TRBV28 and TRBJ2-3; 13 positions agree with TRBD2. V gave up 1 base and J gave up 4 bases; unmatched junction bases: 8. This CDR3 has 18 residues. CDR1 is MDHEN and CDR2 is SYDVKM in the germline V gene. The CDR3 region is CASSLSHGLAGDPDTQYF. In nucleotides, the CDR3 is TGTGCCAGCAGTTTATCTCACGGACTAGCGGGAGACCCAGATACGCAGTATTTT.

Only one count was recorded for this clone. The rearrangement uses TRBV6-5 and TRBJ2-1, with TRBD2 matching over 10 bases. The CDR3 extends over 15 amino acids. V lost 6 bases, J lost 4 bases, and 6 bases stayed unmatched. Looked up from germline, CDR1 is MNHEY and CDR2 is SVGAGI. CDR3 region: CASRLTSGFYNEQFF. Here the CDR3 DNA reads TGTGCCAGCAGGCTGACTAGCGGGTTTTACAATGAGCAGTTCTTC.

Only one count was recorded for this clone. The chain joins TRBV30 to TRBJ1-5; 7 positions match TRBD1. From germline, CDR1 is GTSNPN and CDR2 SVGIG (reference sequence). V lost 0 bases, J lost 7 bases, and 6 bases stayed unmatched. This CDR3 is 14 amino acids long. The chain's CDR3 is CAWSVRGGWQPQHF. CDR3 bases: TGTGCCTGGAGTGTAAGAGGGGGCTGGCAGCCCCAGCATTTT.